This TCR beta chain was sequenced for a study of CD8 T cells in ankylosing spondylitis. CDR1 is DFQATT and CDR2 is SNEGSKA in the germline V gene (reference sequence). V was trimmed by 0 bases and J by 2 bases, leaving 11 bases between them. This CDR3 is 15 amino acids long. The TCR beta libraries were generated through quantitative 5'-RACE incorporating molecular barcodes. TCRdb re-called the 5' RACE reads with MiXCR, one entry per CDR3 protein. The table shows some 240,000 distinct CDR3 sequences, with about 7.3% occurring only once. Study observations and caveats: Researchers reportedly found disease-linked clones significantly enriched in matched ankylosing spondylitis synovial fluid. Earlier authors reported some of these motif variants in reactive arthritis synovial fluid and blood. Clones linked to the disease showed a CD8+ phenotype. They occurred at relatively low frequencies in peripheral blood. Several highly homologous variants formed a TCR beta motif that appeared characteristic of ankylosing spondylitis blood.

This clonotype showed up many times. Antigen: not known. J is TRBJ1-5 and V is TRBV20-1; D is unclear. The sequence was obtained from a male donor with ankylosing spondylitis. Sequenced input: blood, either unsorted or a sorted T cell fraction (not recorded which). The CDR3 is CSARDQGYGNQPQHF. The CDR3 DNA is TGCAGTGCTAGAGATCAAGGGTACGGCAATCAGCCCCAGCATTTT.